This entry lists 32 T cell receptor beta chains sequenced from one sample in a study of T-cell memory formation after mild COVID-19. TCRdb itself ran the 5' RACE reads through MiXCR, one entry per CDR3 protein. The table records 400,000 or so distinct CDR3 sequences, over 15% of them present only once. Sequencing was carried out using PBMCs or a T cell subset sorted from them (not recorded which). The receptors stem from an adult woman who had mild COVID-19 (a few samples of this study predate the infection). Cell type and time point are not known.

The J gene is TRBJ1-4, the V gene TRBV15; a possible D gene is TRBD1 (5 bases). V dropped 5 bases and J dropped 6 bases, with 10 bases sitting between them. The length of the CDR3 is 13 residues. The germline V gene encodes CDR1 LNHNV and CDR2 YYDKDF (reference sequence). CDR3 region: CATSSLGDEKLFF. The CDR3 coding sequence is TGTGCCACCAGCTCCCTAGGGGATGAAAAACTGTTTTTT.

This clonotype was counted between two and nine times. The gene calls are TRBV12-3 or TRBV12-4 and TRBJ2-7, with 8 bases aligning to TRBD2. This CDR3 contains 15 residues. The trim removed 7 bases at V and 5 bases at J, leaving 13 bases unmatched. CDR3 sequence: CASTLRGGLVNEQYF. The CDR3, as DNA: TGTGCCAGCACCCTACGTGGGGGACTAGTTAACGAGCAGTACTTC.

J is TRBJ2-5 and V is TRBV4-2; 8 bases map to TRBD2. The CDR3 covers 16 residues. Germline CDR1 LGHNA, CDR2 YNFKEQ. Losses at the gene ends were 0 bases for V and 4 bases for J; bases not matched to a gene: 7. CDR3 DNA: TGTGCCAGCAGCCAAGATTCGGGAGGGGGTGGAGAGACCCAGTACTTC. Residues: CASSQDSGGGGETQYF.

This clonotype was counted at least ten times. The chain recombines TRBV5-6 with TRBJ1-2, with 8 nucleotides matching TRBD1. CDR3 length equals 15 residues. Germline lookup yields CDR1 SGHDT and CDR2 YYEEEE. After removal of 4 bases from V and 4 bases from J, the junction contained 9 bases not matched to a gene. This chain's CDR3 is CASSTSGGAGYGYTF. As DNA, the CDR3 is TGTGCCAGCAGCACCTCAGGGGGCGCCGGCTATGGCTACACCTTC.

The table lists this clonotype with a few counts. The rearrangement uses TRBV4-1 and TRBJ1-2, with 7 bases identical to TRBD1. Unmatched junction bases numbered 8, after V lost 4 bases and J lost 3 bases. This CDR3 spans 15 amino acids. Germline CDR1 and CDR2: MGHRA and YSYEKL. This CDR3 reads CASSPHAGGDYGYTF. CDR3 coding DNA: TGCGCCAGCAGCCCTCACGCAGGGGGGGACTATGGCTACACCTTC.

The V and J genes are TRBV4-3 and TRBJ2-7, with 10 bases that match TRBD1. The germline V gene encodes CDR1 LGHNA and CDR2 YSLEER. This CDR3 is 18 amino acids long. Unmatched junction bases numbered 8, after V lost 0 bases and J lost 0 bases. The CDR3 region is CASSQEWDRGFISYEQYF. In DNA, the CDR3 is TGCGCCAGCAGCCAAGAATGGGACAGGGGCTTCATCTCCTACGAGCAGTACTTC.

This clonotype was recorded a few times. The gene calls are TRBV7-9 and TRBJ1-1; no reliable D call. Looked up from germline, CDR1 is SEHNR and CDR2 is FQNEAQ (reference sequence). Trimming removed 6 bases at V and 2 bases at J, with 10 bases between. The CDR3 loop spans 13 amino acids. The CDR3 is CASSAALNTEAFF. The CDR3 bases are TGTGCCAGCAGTGCAGCTCTTAACACTGAAGCTTTCTTT.

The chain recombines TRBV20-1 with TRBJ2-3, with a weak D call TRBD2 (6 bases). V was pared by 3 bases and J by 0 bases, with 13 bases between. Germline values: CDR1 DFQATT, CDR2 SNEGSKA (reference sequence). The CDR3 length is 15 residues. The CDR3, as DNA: TGCAGTGCTAGTGCGAGCGGGCTAAGCACAGATACGCAGTATTTT. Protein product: CSASASGLSTDTQYF.

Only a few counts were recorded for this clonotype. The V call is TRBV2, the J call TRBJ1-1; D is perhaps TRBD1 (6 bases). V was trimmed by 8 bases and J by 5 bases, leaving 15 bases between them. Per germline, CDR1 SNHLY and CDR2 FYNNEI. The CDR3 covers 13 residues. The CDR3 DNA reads TGTGCCAGCGTAAAAGAACAGGGTACTGAAGCTTTCTTT. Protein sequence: CASVKEQGTEAFF.

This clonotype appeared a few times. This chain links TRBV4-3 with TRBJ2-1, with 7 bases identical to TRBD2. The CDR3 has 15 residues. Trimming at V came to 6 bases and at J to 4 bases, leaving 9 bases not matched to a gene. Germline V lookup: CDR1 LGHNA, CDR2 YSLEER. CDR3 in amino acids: CASRLEAGNYNEQFF. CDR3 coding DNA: TGCGCCAGCAGACTAGAAGCGGGGAATTACAATGAGCAGTTCTTC.

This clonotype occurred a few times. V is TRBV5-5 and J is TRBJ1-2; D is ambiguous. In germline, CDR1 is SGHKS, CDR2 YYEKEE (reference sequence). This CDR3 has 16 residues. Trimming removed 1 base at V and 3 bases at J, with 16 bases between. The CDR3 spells CASSLTPEEAYYGYTF. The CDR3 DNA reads TGTGCCAGCAGCTTGACCCCTGAGGAGGCGTACTATGGCTACACCTTC.

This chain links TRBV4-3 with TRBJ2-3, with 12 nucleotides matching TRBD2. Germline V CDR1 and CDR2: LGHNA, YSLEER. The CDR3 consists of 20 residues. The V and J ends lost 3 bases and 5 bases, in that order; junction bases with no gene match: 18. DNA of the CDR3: TGCGCCAGCAGCCAGATATCAAGACTAGCGGGAGCCTCCCCGGAAGATACGCAGTATTTT. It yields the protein CASSQISRLAGASPEDTQYF.

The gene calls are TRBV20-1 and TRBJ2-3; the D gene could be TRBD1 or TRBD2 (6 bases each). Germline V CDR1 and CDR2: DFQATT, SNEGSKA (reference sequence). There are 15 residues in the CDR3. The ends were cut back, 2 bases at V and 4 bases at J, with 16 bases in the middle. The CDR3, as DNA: TGCAGTGCTAGAAATCCGGGGGCTAGGGCAGATACGCAGTATTTT. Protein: CSARNPGARADTQYF.

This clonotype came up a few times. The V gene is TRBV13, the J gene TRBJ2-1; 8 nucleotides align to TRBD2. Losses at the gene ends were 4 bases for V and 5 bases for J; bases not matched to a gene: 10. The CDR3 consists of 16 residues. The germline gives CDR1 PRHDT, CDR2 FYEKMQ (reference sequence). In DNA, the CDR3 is TGTGCCAGCAGCTCCCGAAGCGGGAGTCCCCACAATGAGCAGTTCTTC. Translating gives CASSSRSGSPHNEQFF.

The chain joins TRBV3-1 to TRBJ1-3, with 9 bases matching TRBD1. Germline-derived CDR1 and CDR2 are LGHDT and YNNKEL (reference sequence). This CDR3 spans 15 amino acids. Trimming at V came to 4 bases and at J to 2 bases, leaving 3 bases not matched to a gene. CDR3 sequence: CASSRGQGTGNTIYF. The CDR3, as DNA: TGTGCCAGCAGCCGGGGACAGGGAACTGGAAACACCATATATTTT.

Here the CDR3 reads CASTKLSQGGIQPQHF. The CDR3 DNA sequence: TGTGCCAGTACCAAGCTGTCGCAGGGAGGAATTCAGCCCCAGCATTTT. The chain joins TRBV19 to TRBJ1-5, with D tentatively TRBD1 (5 bases). Per germline, CDR1 LNHDA and CDR2 SQIVND (reference sequence). Trimming cost V 7 bases and J 6 bases, with 22 bases left between them. The CDR3 is made up of 16 amino acids. Full variable domain (outside the CDR3, taken from reference TRBV19 and TRBJ1-5): DGGITQSPKYLFRKEGQNVTLSCEQNLNHDAMYWYRQDPGQGLRLIYYSQIVNDFQKGDIAEGYSVSREKKESFPLTVTSAQKNPTAFYLCASTKLSQGGIQPQHFGDGTRLSIL.

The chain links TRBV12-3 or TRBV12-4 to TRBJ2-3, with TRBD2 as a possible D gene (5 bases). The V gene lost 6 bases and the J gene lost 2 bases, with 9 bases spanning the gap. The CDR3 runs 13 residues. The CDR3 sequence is CASRSGITDTQYF. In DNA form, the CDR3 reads TGTGCCAGCAGATCCGGGATCACAGATACGCAGTATTTT.

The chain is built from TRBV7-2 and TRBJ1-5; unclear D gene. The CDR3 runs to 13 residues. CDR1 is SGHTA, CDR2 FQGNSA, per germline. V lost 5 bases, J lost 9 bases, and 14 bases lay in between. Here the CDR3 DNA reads TGTGCCAGCAGCCCCTTGGTAGTGGGGCCCCAGCATTTT. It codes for CASSPLVVGPQHF.

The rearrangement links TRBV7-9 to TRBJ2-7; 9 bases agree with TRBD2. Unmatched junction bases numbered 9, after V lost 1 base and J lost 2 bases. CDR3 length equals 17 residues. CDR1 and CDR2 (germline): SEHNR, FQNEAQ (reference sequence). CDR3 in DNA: TGTGCCAGCAGCTTAGGGGACTGGACTAGCGTGACCTACGAGCAGTACTTC. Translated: CASSLGDWTSVTYEQYF.

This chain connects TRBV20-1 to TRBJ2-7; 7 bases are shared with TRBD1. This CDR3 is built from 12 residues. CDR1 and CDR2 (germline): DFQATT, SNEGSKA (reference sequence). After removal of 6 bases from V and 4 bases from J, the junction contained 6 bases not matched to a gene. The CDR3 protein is CSAPGQYYEQYF. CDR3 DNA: TGCAGTGCCCCGGGACAGTATTACGAGCAGTACTTC.

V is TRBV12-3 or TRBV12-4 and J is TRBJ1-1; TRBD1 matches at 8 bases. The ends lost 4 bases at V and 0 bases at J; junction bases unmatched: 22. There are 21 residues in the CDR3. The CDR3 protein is CASSYPLWSGGRIGMNTEAFF. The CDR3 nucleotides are TGTGCCAGCAGTTACCCTTTATGGTCAGGGGGCAGAATTGGGATGAACACTGAAGCTTTCTTT.

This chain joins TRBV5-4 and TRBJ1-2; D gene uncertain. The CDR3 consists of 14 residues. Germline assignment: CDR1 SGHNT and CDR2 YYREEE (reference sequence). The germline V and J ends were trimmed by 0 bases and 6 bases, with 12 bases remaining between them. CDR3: CASSLVSGSDGYTF. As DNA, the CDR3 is TGTGCCAGCAGCTTGGTATCCGGGTCCGATGGCTACACCTTC. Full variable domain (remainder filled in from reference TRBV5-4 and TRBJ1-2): ETGVTQSPTHLIKTRGQQVTLRCSSQSGHNTVSWYQQALGQGPQFIFQYYREEENGRGNFPPRFSGLQFPNYSSELNVNALELDDSALYLCASSLVSGSDGYTFGSGTRLTVV.

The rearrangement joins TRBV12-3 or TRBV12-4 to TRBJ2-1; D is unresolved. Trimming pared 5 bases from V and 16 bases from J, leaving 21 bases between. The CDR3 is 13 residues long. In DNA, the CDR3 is TGTGCCAGCAGTACCAGCCCTGCTGCCTCGGGTTTCTTC. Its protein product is CASSTSPAASGFF.

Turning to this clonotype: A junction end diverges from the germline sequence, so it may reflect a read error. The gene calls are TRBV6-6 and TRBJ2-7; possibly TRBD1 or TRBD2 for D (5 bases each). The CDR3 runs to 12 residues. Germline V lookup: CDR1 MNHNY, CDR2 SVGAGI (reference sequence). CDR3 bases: TGTGACAGCAGTTATTCTGGGACCGAGCAGTACTTC. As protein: CDSSYSGTEQYF.

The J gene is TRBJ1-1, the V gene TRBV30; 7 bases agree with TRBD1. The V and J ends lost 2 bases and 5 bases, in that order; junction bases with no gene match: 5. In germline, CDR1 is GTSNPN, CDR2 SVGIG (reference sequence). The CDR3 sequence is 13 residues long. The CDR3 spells CAWSLQGLTEAFF. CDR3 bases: TGTGCCTGGAGTCTACAGGGGTTGACTGAAGCTTTCTTT. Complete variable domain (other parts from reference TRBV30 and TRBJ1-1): SQTIHQWPATLVQPVGSPLSLECTVEGTSNPNLYWYRQAAGRGLQLLFYSVGIGQISSEVPQNLSASRPQDRQFILSSKKLLLSDSGFYLCAWSLQGLTEAFFGQGTRLTVV.

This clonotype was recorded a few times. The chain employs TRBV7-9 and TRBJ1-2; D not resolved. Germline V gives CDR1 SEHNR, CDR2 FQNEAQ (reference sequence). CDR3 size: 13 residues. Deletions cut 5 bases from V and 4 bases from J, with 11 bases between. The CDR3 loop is CASSDNGVYGYTF. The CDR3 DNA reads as TGTGCCAGCAGCGATAACGGGGTCTATGGCTACACCTTC. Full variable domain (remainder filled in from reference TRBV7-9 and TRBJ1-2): DTGVSQNPRHKITKRGQNVTFRCDPISEHNRLYWYRQTLGQGPEFLTYFQNEAQLEKSRLLSDRFSAERPKGSFSTLEIQRTEQGDSAMYLCASSDNGVYGYTFGSGTRLTVV.

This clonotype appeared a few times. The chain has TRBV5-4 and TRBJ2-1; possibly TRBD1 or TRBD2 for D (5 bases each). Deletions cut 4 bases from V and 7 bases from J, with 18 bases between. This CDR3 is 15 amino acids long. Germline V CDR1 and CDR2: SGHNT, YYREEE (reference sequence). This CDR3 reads CASSPSGSAGNEQFF. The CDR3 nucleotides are TGTGCCAGCAGCCCCTCGGGGAGCGCAGGGAATGAGCAGTTCTTC.

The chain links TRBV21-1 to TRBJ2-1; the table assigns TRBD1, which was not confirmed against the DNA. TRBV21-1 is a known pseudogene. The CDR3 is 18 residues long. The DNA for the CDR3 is TGTGCCAGCAGCACCCATGGGAGGGGACAGCAAGGTGTTTCTGAGCAGTTCTTC. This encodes CASSTHGRGQQGVSEQFF.

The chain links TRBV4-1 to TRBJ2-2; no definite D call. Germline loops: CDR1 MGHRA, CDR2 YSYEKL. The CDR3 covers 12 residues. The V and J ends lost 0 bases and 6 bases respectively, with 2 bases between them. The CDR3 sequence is CASSQDPGELFF. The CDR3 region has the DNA TGCGCCAGCAGCCAAGATCCCGGGGAGCTGTTTTTT.

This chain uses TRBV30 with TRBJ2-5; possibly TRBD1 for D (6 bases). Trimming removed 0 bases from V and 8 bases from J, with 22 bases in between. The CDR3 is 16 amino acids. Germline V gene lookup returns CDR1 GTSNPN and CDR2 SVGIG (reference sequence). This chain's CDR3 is CAWSVEGLGAGATQYF. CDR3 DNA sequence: TGTGCCTGGAGTGTAGAAGGTTTGGGGGCCGGGGCAACCCAGTACTTC.

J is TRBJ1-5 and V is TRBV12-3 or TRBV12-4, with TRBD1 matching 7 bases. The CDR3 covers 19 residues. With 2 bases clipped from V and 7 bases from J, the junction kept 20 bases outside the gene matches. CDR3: CASSLMTPSTGRGRQPQHF. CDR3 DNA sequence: TGTGCCAGCAGTTTAATGACACCCTCGACAGGGCGGGGGAGACAGCCCCAGCATTTT.

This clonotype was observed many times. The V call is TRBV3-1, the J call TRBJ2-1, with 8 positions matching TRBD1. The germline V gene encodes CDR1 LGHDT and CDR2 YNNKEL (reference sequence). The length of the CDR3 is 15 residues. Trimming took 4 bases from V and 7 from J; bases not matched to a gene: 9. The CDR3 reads CASSPQSGGWNEQFF. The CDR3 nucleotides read TGTGCCAGCAGCCCCCAATCAGGGGGCTGGAATGAGCAGTTCTTC.